A single sample gave rise to the 29 T cell receptor beta chains below, sequenced in a study of CD8 T cells in Susac syndrome. Random hexamers were used to reverse transcribe about 0.45 to 1 ug of RNA. TCRdb re-analysed the immunoSEQ multiplex PCR reads in MiXCR, keeping a single row per CDR3 protein. Among about 430,000 distinct CDR3 sequences listed, 75% to 90% were seen once. Material: CD8+ T cells from PBMCs. The receptors here all came from a human donor with multiple sclerosis.

In DNA form, the CDR3 reads TGCGCCAGCACTACTAGCGGGGGAGCCACCCCGGGGGAGCAGTACTTC. Translation: CASTTSGGATPGEQYF. The chain couples TRBV5-1 to TRBJ2-7; TRBD2 agrees at 11 bases. There are 16 residues in the CDR3. Germline trimming cut 6 bases from V and 7 bases from J; bases unmatched to any gene: 15. Germline V gene lookup returns CDR1 SGHRS and CDR2 YFSETQ.

The CDR3 spells CASSPELHSYNEQFF. Here the CDR3 DNA reads TGTGCCAGTAGTCCAGAACTACACTCCTACAATGAGCAGTTCTTC. The chain combines TRBV19 with TRBJ2-1; D is unclear. The CDR3 is 15 amino acids. CDR1 is LNHDA and CDR2 is SQIVND in the germline V gene (reference sequence). Trimming shortened V by 5 bases and J by 0 bases, and 11 bases separated the two germline ends.

This clonotype was picked up a small number of times. The chain uses TRBV27 and TRBJ1-3; 8 bases map to TRBD1. The CDR3 spans 15 residues. From germline, CDR1 is MNHEY and CDR2 SMNVEV (reference sequence). The trim removed 5 bases at V and 4 bases at J, leaving 7 bases unmatched. The CDR3 sequence is CASSPGQGSGNTIYF. The CDR3 region has the DNA TGTGCCAGCAGTCCCGGACAGGGTTCAGGAAACACCATATATTTT.

This chain connects TRBV11-3 to TRBJ2-7, with 8 nucleotides matching TRBD1. Germline CDR1 reads SGHNT; CDR2 reads YENEEA. Germline trimming cut 4 bases from V and 5 bases from J; bases unmatched to any gene: 7. This CDR3 spans 14 amino acids. CDR3 bases: TGTGCCAGCAGCTCGACAGGGGATATCGACGAGCAGTACTTC. It translates to CASSSTGDIDEQYF.

The rearrangement uses TRBV5-1 and TRBJ1-2, with D possibly being TRBD1 (6 bases). V was clipped by 0 bases and J by 4 bases, with 10 bases between them. This CDR3 region has 14 residues. Germline values: CDR1 SGHRS, CDR2 YFSETQ. The CDR3, as DNA: TGCGCCAGCAGCTTGGAATCACAGGGCTATGGCTACACCTTC. Translated, it gives CASSLESQGYGYTF.

The genes are TRBV27 and TRBJ2-2; D unclear. V dropped 2 bases and J dropped 2 bases, with 6 bases sitting between them. CDR1 is MNHEY, CDR2 SMNVEV, per germline (reference sequence). The CDR3 is 14 amino acids. CDR3 protein: CASSLTDNTGELFF. CDR3 in DNA: TGTGCCAGCAGTTTAACGGACAACACCGGGGAGCTGTTTTTT.

Notes on this clonotype: A junction end diverges from the germline sequence, so it may reflect a read error. The rearrangement links TRBV12-3 or TRBV12-4 to TRBJ2-2, with unresolved D. This CDR3 has 14 amino acids. CDR3 amino acids: CASSERQNAGELFF. The CDR3, as DNA: TGTGCCAGCAGCGAGCGTCAGAACGCCGGGGAGCTGTTTTTT.

This clonotype was seen once. V usage is TRBV25-1 and J usage is TRBJ1-4; D gene ambiguous. Germline V lookup: CDR1 MGHDK, CDR2 SYGVNS. V lost 4 bases and J 8 bases, leaving 11 bases between the germline ends. This CDR3 contains 13 residues. The CDR3 sequence is CASSGTQIEKLFF. The DNA for the CDR3 is TGTGCCAGCAGTGGTACGCAGATCGAAAAACTGTTTTTT.

V and J are TRBV11-1 and TRBJ2-1, with 15 positions matching TRBD2. V lost 2 bases and J lost 4; bases outside the gene matches: 12. Looked up from germline, CDR1 is SGHAT and CDR2 is FQDESV (reference sequence). The CDR3 totals 20 residues. The CDR3, as DNA: TGTGCCAGCAGCTTACTCCATCTGGTCGGGACTAGCGGGAGGTACAATGAGCAGTTCTTC. Translation: CASSLLHLVGTSGRYNEQFF.

The chain couples TRBV27 to TRBJ2-5; no firm D call. The CDR3 has 14 amino acids. V dropped 4 bases and J dropped 1 base, with 10 bases sitting between them. Germline lookup yields CDR1 MNHEY and CDR2 SMNVEV (reference sequence). This CDR3 reads CASSSTPLQETQYF. In nucleotides, the CDR3 is TGTGCCAGCAGTTCCACCCCCCTCCAAGAGACCCAGTACTTC.

The rearrangement links TRBV4-2 to TRBJ2-2; the match to TRBD1 covers 9 bases. Germline trimming cut 0 bases from V and 3 bases from J; bases unmatched to any gene: 11. CDR3 length: 19 residues. Germline V gene sequence: CDR1 LGHNA, CDR2 YNFKEQ. The CDR3 coding sequence is TGTGCCAGCAGCCAAGACCAGATCCACAGGGGGCTGTACACCGGGGAGCTGTTTTTT. This codes for CASSQDQIHRGLYTGELFF.

This chain joins TRBV4-1 and TRBJ2-3; D may match TRBD1 or TRBD2 (6 bases each). Germline CDR1 and CDR2: MGHRA and YSYEKL. This CDR3 spans 15 amino acids. The V end was cut by 4 bases, the J end by 5 bases, with 16 bases between. In DNA, the CDR3 is TGCGCCAGCAGCCCCCCGTTAGGGGGGCAAGATACGCAGTATTTT. Protein: CASSPPLGGQDTQYF.

This clonotype was observed once. The V gene is TRBV29-1, the J gene TRBJ1-1, with D perhaps matching TRBD1 (5 bases). The V end lost 8 bases, the J end lost 3 bases, and 22 bases lay between the germline ends. Germline V CDR1 and CDR2: SQVTM, ANQGSEA. The CDR3 is made up of 15 amino acids. The CDR3 nucleotides are TGCAGCTCGTTGGGGGAATCCGAACTGTACACTGAAGCTTTCTTT. The encoded protein is CSSLGESELYTEAFF.

V and J are TRBV10-2 and TRBJ1-4; the D is unclear. This CDR3 comprises 13 residues. Trimming cost V 4 bases and J 4 bases, with 7 bases left between them. The V gene's germline CDR1 is WSHSY and CDR2 SAAADI. In DNA form, the CDR3 reads TGCGCCAGCAGTGCGATTCATAATGAAAAACTGTTTTTT. Its protein is CASSAIHNEKLFF.

The rearrangement links TRBV5-1 to TRBJ1-1; 8 positions agree with TRBD1. The CDR3 consists of 14 residues. Trimming removed 3 bases from V and 6 bases from J; junction bases left unmatched: 7. Germline V gene data show CDR1 as SGHRS and CDR2 as YFSETQ. Written as DNA, the CDR3 is TGCGCCAGCAGCTACGGACAGGGTGGCCCTGAAGCTTTCTTT. It translates to CASSYGQGGPEAFF.

The chain employs TRBV29-1 and TRBJ2-7; 8 bases are a match to TRBD2. Losses at the gene ends were 0 bases for V and 0 bases for J; bases not matched to a gene: 7. The CDR3 covers 16 residues. Germline V lookup: CDR1 SQVTM, CDR2 ANQGSEA. The CDR3 DNA is TGCAGCGTTGAAGAGGCTAGCGGGCCGAGCTCCTACGAGCAGTACTTC. Residues: CSVEEASGPSSYEQYF.

This clonotype was counted once. The chain is built from TRBV2 and TRBJ1-1; 8 bases match TRBD1. CDR1 is SNHLY, CDR2 FYNNEI, per germline. The J segment lost 10 bases and the V segment lost 0 bases, leaving 1 base of the junction unmatched. This CDR3 comprises 12 residues. The CDR3: CASSEAQGGAFF. The CDR3, as DNA: TGTGCCAGCAGTGAAGCACAGGGGGGAGCTTTCTTT.

This rearrangement joins TRBV7-9 to TRBJ1-5, with D perhaps matching TRBD1 (5 bases). V was trimmed by 1 base and J by 3 bases, leaving 13 bases between them. Germline CDR1 and CDR2: SEHNR and FQNEAQ (reference sequence). The CDR3 runs to 16 residues. CDR3 bases: TGTGCCAGCAGCTTAGGAGGGGAGGAGATCAATCAGCCCCAGCATTTT. This translates into CASSLGGEEINQPQHF. The variable domain in full, completed from reference TRBV7-9 and TRBJ1-5, reads DTGVSQNPRHKITKRGQNVTFRCDPISEHNRLYWYRQTLGQGPEFLTYFQNEAQLEKSRLLSDRFSAERPKGSFSTLEIQRTEQGDSAMYLCASSLGGEEINQPQHFGDGTRLSIL.

This chain connects TRBV20-1 to TRBJ2-1; 8 bases agree with TRBD2. The CDR3 covers 15 residues. In germline, CDR1 is DFQATT, CDR2 SNEGSKA (reference sequence). V gave up 0 bases and J gave up 0 bases; unmatched junction bases: 1. CDR3 sequence reads: CSARDLAGSYNEQFF. The CDR3 region has the DNA TGCAGTGCTAGAGACCTAGCGGGCTCCTACAATGAGCAGTTCTTC.

This chain joins TRBV6-1 and TRBJ1-5; 9 positions agree with TRBD1. V shed 4 bases and J 6 bases; nucleotides not matched to a gene: 7. Germline V gives CDR1 MNHNS, CDR2 SASEGT. The length of the CDR3 is 15 residues. CDR3 nucleotides: TGTGCCAGCAGTGCGGGACAGGGTTGCTGTCAGCCCCAGCATTTT. Translation gives CASSAGQGCCQPQHF.

V usage is TRBV2 and J usage is TRBJ1-2; 9 positions match TRBD1. V was pared by 2 bases and J by 4 bases, with 2 bases of the junction left unmatched. The CDR3 runs to 14 residues. Per germline, CDR1 SNHLY and CDR2 FYNNEI. This CDR3 reads CASSESGQGYGYTF. As DNA, the CDR3 is TGTGCCAGCAGTGAATCGGGACAGGGCTATGGCTACACCTTC.

The chain employs TRBV7-2 and TRBJ1-5; D is uncertain. Per germline, CDR1 SGHTA and CDR2 FQGNSA. The CDR3 is 12 residues long. V was shortened by 1 base and J by 7 bases, with 5 bases between the two germline ends. CDR3 sequence: CASSLGEQPQHF. In nucleotides, the CDR3 is TGTGCCAGCAGCTTAGGAGAACAGCCCCAGCATTTT.

The CDR3 here is CASSLAGPGPQHF. The CDR3 coding sequence is TGTGCCAGCAGCTTAGCGGGTCCTGGGCCCCAGCATTTT. This chain joins TRBV7-9 and TRBJ1-5; no clear D gene. V was cut by 0 bases and J by 9 bases, with 9 bases left in between. This CDR3 region has 13 residues. The germline V gene has CDR1 SEHNR and CDR2 FQNEAQ (reference sequence).

The rearrangement links TRBV12-3 or TRBV12-4 to TRBJ2-5; a possible D gene is TRBD1 (6 bases). The V gene lost 3 bases and the J gene lost 4 bases, with 9 bases spanning the gap. CDR3 length equals 13 residues. The CDR3 sequence is CASSLETGETQYF. The CDR3 DNA reads as TGTGCCAGCAGTTTGGAGACAGGAGAGACCCAGTACTTC.

V usage is TRBV13 and J usage is TRBJ2-3; 9 positions agree with TRBD2. Germline V gene sequence: CDR1 PRHDT, CDR2 FYEKMQ (reference sequence). CDR3 length: 17 residues. V trimming: 1 base; J trimming: 2 bases; junction bases outside the gene matches: 7. CDR3 sequence: CASSLEASGGTTDTQYF. As DNA, the CDR3 is TGTGCCAGCAGCTTAGAGGCCAGCGGGGGGACCACAGATACGCAGTATTTT. Looking up the rest from reference TRBV13 and TRBJ2-3 gives the full variable domain: AAGVIQSPRHLIKEKRETATLKCYPIPRHDTVYWYQQGPGQDPQFLISFYEKMQSDKGSIPDRFSAQQFSDYHSELNMSSLELGDSALYFCASSLEASGGTTDTQYFGPGTRLTVL.

J is TRBJ2-4 and V is TRBV7-8, with D perhaps TRBD1 (6 bases). Deletions cut 8 bases from V and 8 bases from J, with 13 bases between. Germline V gene data show CDR1 as SGHVS and CDR2 as FQNEAQ. The CDR3 runs 12 residues. In DNA form, the CDR3 reads TGTGCCAGCTCTCCAGGGGAATACATTCAGTACTTC. Its protein is CASSPGEYIQYF.

The V gene is TRBV9, the J gene TRBJ2-5; either TRBD1 or TRBD2 may fit D (5 bases each). V was trimmed by 2 bases and J by 2 bases, leaving 13 bases between them. This CDR3 spans 15 amino acids. Germline V lookup: CDR1 SGDLS, CDR2 YYNGEE. In DNA form, the CDR3 reads TGTGCCAGCAGCGTCGAGGGGACGTATCAAGAGACCCAGTACTTC. The encoded protein is CASSVEGTYQETQYF.

The chain combines TRBV4-1 with TRBJ1-2, with 7 nucleotides matching TRBD1. The CDR3 covers 13 residues. Germline assignment: CDR1 MGHRA and CDR2 YSYEKL. The V and J ends lost 3 bases and 10 bases, in that order; junction bases with no gene match: 8. CDR3 in DNA: TGCGCCAGCAGCCACACTGGACAGGAAGACTACACCTTC. It codes for CASSHTGQEDYTF.

V usage is TRBV6-1 and J usage is TRBJ2-3; 11 nucleotides agree with TRBD2. Trimming removed 3 bases from V and 4 bases from J; junction bases left unmatched: 3. Germline CDR1 MNHNS, CDR2 SASEGT. The CDR3 has 15 amino acids. The CDR3 DNA follows: TGTGCCAGCAGTGAGACTAGCGGGACAGCAGATACGCAGTATTTT. Its translation is CASSETSGTADTQYF.